This TCR beta chain came from a study of T cell repertoires and HLA-DP antigens (dated by TCRdb to the late 2010s). Background on the whole study: Using HeLa cells transduced to present allogeneic HLA-DP, the study set up an in vitro model of CD4+ T cell alloreactivity. The two alloantigens modelled structurally similar versus dissimilar alloantigens, differing from self at one and more than nine peptide-binding groove amino acids, respectively. Of the three donors, two were male and one was female, and their ages ranged from the 18-to-29 age band up to the 60-to-69 age band. What the study reported, not specific to this receptor: An average cumulative frequency of about 36% against one allele and roughly 49% against the other was found for clones undetected before culture. Separate analysis of naive and memory CD4+ repertoires was not performed. Limitations included only a few donors, a non-physiological HeLa antigen-presenting system, and the use of total CD4+ responder cells.

From the germline V gene, CDR1 is SGHNT and CDR2 is YENEEA. Including the terminal cysteine and phenylalanine, the CDR3 comprises 14 residues. The sequence is cut down to CDR3 DNA, 42 bases in frame from base 1. Concerning this clone: Sequence at one end of the junction differs from germline and may be a read error.

TCRB CDR3 regions were amplified with the immunoSEQ multiplex PCR using forward primers for 54 TRBV segments and reverse primers for 13 TRBJ segments. Cultured samples were sequenced at survey resolution with a target of roughly 57,000 T cell genomes. Sequencing of amplicons was performed on an Illumina HiSeq System, and 87 bp reads covering the CDR3 were generated. The published analysis was carried out like this. PCR and sequencing errors in the reads were corrected, and CDR3 regions were defined by aligning to IMGT reference sequences. Synthetic template pools were used to estimate the numbers of templates and unique rearrangements. Clonality was computed as 1 minus Pielou's evenness. The Daley-Smith estimator was used to estimate richness. Morisita's index served as the measure of repertoire overlap. A clone counted as low-abundance if it appeared in cultured samples but went undetected in the pre-culture repertoire of the same donor. The source is immuneACCESS, and TCRdb retained only in-frame sequences with V and J called. Part of the clones is not carried over; for the studies checked, unresolved V genes explain less than half of this, and the remainder is unexplained. V and J calls and clone size come straight from that table; D and trimming were deduced from the DNA. The sample table contains 1,500 to 2,000 clones; only one count was recorded for roughly three quarters of them. The biggest ten clones account for 50% to 60% of the sample.

Once expanded for approximately two weeks, the cultured CD4+ cells were restimulated for approximately 24 h using HeLa cells that expressed the same allogeneic DPB1. To serve as antigen-presenting cells, the HeLa stimulator cells were retrovirally transduced with HLA-DPA1/DPB1, HLA-DM, invariant chain and CD80. Untouched CD4+ T cells were isolated from Ficoll-separated PBMC through negative selection with magnetic beads, and an average purity of almost 98% was reached. In medium with roughly 9.2% human AB serum and roughly 50 U/mL IL-2, CD4+ responders and 100 Gy-irradiated HeLa cells were cocultured at a 3:1 ratio. Untouched CD4+ T cells were isolated from Ficoll-separated PBMC with magnetic beads, reaching roughly 98% purity with negligible CD8+ contamination. Peripheral blood mononuclear cells came from the buffy coats of three healthy blood donors, who served as the study's donors. Each of the three donors was CMV seronegative. The DNeasy Blood & Tissue Kit was used to extract genomic DNA.

The clonotype comes from a man over 45 in good health and CMV-seronegative. The sequenced sample was CD137- CD4+ T cells from cultured PBMCs. The chain is assembled from TRBV11-3 and TRBJ2-2, with the D segment identity uncertain. This receptor carries the CDR3 CTSSRVPDTGELFF. The nucleotide sequence is given as TGTACCAGCAGCCGGGTTCCCGACACCGGGGAGCTGTTTTTT.